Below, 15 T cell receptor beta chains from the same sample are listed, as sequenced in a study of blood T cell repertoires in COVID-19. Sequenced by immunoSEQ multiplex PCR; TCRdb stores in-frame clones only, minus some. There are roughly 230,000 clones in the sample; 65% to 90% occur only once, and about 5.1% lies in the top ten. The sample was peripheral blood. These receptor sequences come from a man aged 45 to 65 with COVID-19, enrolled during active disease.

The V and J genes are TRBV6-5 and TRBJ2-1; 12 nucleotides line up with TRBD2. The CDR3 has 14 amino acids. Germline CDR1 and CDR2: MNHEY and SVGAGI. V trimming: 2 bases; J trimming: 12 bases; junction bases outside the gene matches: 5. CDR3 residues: CASSYTLAGGPQFF. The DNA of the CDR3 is TGTGCCAGCAGTTACACTCTAGCGGGGGGGCCGCAGTTCTTC.

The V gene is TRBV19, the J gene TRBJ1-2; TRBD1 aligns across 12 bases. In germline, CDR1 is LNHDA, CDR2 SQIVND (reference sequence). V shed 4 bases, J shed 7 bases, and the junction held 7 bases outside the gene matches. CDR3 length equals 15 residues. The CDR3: CASSKEGQGAAGYTF. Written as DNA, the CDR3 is TGTGCCAGTAGTAAAGAGGGACAGGGGGCGGCTGGCTACACCTTC.

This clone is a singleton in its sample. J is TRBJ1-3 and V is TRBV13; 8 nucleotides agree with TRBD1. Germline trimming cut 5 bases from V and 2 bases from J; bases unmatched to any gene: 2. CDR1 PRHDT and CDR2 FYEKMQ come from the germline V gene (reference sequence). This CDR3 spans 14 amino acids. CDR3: CASSAQGAGNTIYF. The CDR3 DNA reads TGTGCCAGCAGCGCACAGGGGGCTGGAAACACCATATATTTT.

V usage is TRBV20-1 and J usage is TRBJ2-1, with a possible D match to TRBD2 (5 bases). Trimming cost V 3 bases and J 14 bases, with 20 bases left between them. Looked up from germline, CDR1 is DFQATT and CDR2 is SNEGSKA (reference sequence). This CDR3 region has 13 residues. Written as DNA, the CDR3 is TGCAGTGCTAGTTGGTTTCGGGAAAGAAGGGAGTTCTTC. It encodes CSASWFRERREFF.

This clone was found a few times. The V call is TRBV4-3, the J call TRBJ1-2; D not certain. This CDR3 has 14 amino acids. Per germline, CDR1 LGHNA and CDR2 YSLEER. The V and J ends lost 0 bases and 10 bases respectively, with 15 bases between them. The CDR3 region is CASSQDPKPRSYTF. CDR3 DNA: TGCGCCAGCAGCCAAGATCCGAAGCCCCGATCCTACACCTTC.

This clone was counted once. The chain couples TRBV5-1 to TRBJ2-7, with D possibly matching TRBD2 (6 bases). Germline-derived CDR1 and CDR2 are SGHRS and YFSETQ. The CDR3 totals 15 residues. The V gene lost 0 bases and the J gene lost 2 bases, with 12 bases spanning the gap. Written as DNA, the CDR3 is TGCGCCAGCAGCTTGGAACCGGGGGATCCCTACGAGCAGTACTTC. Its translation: CASSLEPGDPYEQYF.

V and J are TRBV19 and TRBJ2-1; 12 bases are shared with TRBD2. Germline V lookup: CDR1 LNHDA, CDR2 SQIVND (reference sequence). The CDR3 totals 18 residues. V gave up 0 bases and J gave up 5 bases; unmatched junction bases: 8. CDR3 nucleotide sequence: TGTGCCAGTAGTATAGATGGACTAGCGGGGTATACGAACAATGAGCAGTTCTTC. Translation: CASSIDGLAGYTNNEQFF.

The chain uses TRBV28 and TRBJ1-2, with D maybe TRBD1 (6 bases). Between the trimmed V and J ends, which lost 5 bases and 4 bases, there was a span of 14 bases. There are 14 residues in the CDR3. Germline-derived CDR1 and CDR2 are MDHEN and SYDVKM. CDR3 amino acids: CASSPGGALYGYTF. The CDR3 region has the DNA TGTGCCAGCAGTCCCGGGGGGGCACTCTATGGCTACACCTTC.

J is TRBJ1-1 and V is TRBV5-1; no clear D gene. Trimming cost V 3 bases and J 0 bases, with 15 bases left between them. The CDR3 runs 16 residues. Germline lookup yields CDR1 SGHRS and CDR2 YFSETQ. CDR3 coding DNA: TGCGCCAGCAGCTCCCCCACGGACTGGGTGAACACTGAAGCTTTCTTT. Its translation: CASSSPTDWVNTEAFF.

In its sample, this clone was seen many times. The CDR3 protein is CASSVAGVAGGLDTQYF. CDR3 coding DNA: TGTGCCAGCAGCGTAGCTGGGGTAGCGGGGGGATTAGATACGCAGTATTTT. The J gene is TRBJ2-3, the V gene TRBV9, with 10 bases aligning to TRBD2. CDR3 length: 17 residues. The V gene's germline CDR1 is SGDLS and CDR2 YYNGEE. V was clipped by 0 bases and J by 5 bases; unmatched bases: 9. Filled out from reference TRBV9 and TRBJ2-3, the complete variable domain reads DSGVTQTPKHLITATGQRVTLRCSPRSGDLSVYWYQQSLDQGLQFLIQYYNGEERAKGNILERFSAQQFPDLHSELNLSSLELGDSALYFCASSVAGVAGGLDTQYFGPGTRLTVL.

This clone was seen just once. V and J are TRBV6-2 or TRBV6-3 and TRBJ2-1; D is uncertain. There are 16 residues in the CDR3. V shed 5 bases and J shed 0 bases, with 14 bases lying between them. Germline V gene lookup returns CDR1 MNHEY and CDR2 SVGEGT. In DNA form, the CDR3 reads TGTGCCAGCAGTGGCCCAGACCGGAGCTCCTACAATGAGCAGTTCTTC. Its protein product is CASSGPDRSSYNEQFF.

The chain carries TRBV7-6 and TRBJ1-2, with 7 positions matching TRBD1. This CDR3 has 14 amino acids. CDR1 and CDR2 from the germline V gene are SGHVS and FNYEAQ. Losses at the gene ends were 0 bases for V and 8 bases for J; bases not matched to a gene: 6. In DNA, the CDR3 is TGTGCCAGCAGCTTAGCAAGACAGGGTTACGGCTACACCTTC. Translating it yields CASSLARQGYGYTF.

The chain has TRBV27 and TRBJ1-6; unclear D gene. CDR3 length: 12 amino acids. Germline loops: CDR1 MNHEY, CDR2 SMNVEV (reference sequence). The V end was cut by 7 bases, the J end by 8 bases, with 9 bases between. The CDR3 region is CASTSLDSPLHF. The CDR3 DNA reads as TGTGCCAGCACGTCCCTTGATTCACCCCTCCACTTT.

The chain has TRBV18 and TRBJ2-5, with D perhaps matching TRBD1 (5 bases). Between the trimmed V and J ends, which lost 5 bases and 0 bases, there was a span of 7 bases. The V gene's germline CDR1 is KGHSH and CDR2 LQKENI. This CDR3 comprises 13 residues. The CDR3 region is CASSEDNQETQYF. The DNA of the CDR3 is TGTGCCAGCTCAGAGGACAACCAAGAGACCCAGTACTTC.

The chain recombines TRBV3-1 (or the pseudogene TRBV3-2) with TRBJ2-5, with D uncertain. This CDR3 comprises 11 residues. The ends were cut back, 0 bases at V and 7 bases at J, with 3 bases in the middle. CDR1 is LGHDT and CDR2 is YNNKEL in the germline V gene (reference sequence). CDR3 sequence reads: CASSQDGTQYF. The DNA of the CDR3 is TGTGCCAGCAGCCAAGACGGGACCCAGTACTTC.